The TCR beta chain under discussion was sequenced for a study of T cells in Graves' hyperthyroidism and ophthalmopathy. Using RNA transcripts as the source, TCR beta CDR3 regions were amplified. When the TCR CDR3 underwent first-round RT-PCR, the HTBI primer set was used. One entry per CDR3 protein, called by TCRdb with MiXCR from the multiplex PCR reads. Found here are about 520,000 distinct CDR3 sequences, around 22% of them singletons; the top ten hold around 10%. The CDR3 sequence is 15 residues long. Germline assignment: CDR1 SEHNR and CDR2 FQNEAQ (reference sequence). J gave up 2 bases and V 8 bases, and 12 bases lay outside the gene matches. This clonotype was seen just once.

V is TRBV7-9 and J is TRBJ2-7; 7 nucleotides match TRBD2. Sequenced: blood. The sequence derives from a woman aged 30 to 39 with Graves' ophthalmopathy. The CDR3 bases are TGTGCCAGCGCCGGGGTCGGGACTACCACCTACGAGCAGTACTTC. The encoded protein is CASAGVGTTTYEQYF.